The 27 T cell receptor beta chains below were found in one sample sequenced in a study of blood T cell repertoires in COVID-19. Clones were read by immunoSEQ multiplex PCR, and TCRdb kept only the in-frame ones, dropping some. In the table there are about 24,000 clones, around 86% of which are singletons. Input material: peripheral blood. All receptors derive from a woman aged 70-85 years with active COVID-19.

This clone was found a few times. The V call is TRBV7-9, the J call TRBJ2-1; the D gene is possibly TRBD1 (6 bases). The CDR3 is 15 amino acids. Trimming shortened V by 9 bases and J by 6 bases, and 21 bases separated the two germline ends. The germline V gene encodes CDR1 SEHNR and CDR2 FQNEAQ (reference sequence). This CDR3 is CARRQAGDRCNEQFF. The DNA for the CDR3 is TGTGCCAGACGTCAGGCCGGAGACAGGTGCAATGAGCAGTTCTTC.

The chain combines TRBV7-2 with TRBJ1-3, with 8 positions matching TRBD1. Trimming at V came to 2 bases and at J to 1 base, leaving 4 bases not matched to a gene. Germline CDR1 reads SGHTA; CDR2 reads FQGNSA. CDR3 length: 16 residues. In nucleotides, the CDR3 is TGTGCCAGCAGCTTACAGGGGGCGCTTTCTGGAAACACCATATATTTT. It yields the protein CASSLQGALSGNTIYF.

The V call is TRBV2, the J call TRBJ2-7; D is perhaps TRBD1 (6 bases). The V end lost 7 bases, the J end lost 7 bases, and 17 bases lay between the germline ends. This CDR3 has 13 amino acids. The germline V gene encodes CDR1 SNHLY and CDR2 FYNNEI. CDR3 nucleotides: TGTGCCAGCACTAGACAGGAGATACGGGAGCAGTACTTC. Protein: CASTRQEIREQYF.

V usage is TRBV18 and J usage is TRBJ2-5, with no clear D. CDR1 and CDR2 from the germline V gene are KGHSH and LQKENI. Deletions cut 3 bases from V and 4 bases from J, with 12 bases between. This CDR3 has 14 amino acids. The CDR3 here is CASSPSVTGETQYF. CDR3 bases: TGTGCCAGCTCACCTTCCGTTACCGGAGAGACCCAGTACTTC.

V gene TRBV7-6 combines with J gene TRBJ1-2; TRBD1 agrees at 10 bases. CDR1 and CDR2 from the germline V gene are SGHVS and FNYEAQ. Trimming removed 5 bases from V and 4 bases from J; junction bases left unmatched: 10. The CDR3 length is 16 residues. The CDR3 region has the DNA TGTGCCAGCAGCCCGACAGGGGGCGAAATCAGCTATGGCTACACCTTC. Amino acid sequence: CASSPTGGEISYGYTF.

The rearrangement joins TRBV7-2 to TRBJ2-3; TRBD2 agrees at 9 bases. The CDR3 contains 18 residues. V shed 1 base and J 3 bases; nucleotides not matched to a gene: 11. Germline CDR1 reads SGHTA; CDR2 reads FQGNSA. The CDR3 sequence: CASSLELLAGRGTDTQYF. The CDR3 coding sequence is TGTGCCAGCAGCTTAGAGCTTCTAGCGGGGAGGGGGACAGATACGCAGTATTTT. Filled out from reference TRBV7-2 and TRBJ2-3, the complete variable domain reads GAGVSQSPSNKVTEKGKDVELRCDPISGHTALYWYRQSLGQGLEFLIYFQGNSAPDKSGLPSDRFSAERTGGSVSTLTIQRTQQEDSAVYLCASSLELLAGRGTDTQYFGPGTRLTVL.

This clone was seen only once. This sequence joins TRBV9 and TRBJ1-3; D might be TRBD1 (6 bases). The CDR3 contains 15 residues. V lost 0 bases to trimming and J lost 7 bases, with 14 bases between them. Germline V CDR1 and CDR2: SGDLS, YYNGEE. Here the CDR3 reads CASSVVGQRGNTIYF. The DNA of the CDR3 is TGTGCCAGCAGCGTAGTTGGACAGCGGGGGAACACCATATATTTT. Full variable domain (rest looked up from reference TRBV9 and TRBJ1-3): DSGVTQTPKHLITATGQRVTLRCSPRSGDLSVYWYQQSLDQGLQFLIQYYNGEERAKGNILERFSAQQFPDLHSELNLSSLELGDSALYFCASSVVGQRGNTIYFGEGSWLTVV.

This clone came up a few times. The chain combines TRBV19 with TRBJ1-2; 7 nucleotides align to TRBD1. Trimming took 3 bases from V and 3 from J; bases not matched to a gene: 10. Per the germline V gene, CDR1 is LNHDA and CDR2 is SQIVND (reference sequence). The CDR3 loop spans 16 amino acids. The CDR3 sequence: CASSILRAGGYYGYTF. DNA for the CDR3: TGTGCCAGTAGTATCTTGAGGGCAGGGGGTTACTATGGCTACACCTTC.

The sample holds a few counts of this clone. The rearrangement links TRBV10-3 to TRBJ2-7; TRBD1 matches 7 bases. The V gene end was trimmed by 2 bases and the J gene end by 7 bases; junction bases not matched to a gene: 17. This CDR3 comprises 17 residues. Germline-derived CDR1 and CDR2 are ENHRY and SYGVKD. The CDR3 nucleotides are TGTGCCATCAGTGAGACCAGACGACAGGGTCCCTTGGGGGAGCAGTACTTC. Translation: CAISETRRQGPLGEQYF.

The chain joins TRBV19 to TRBJ1-4, with 7 nucleotides matching TRBD1. V lost 5 bases and J lost 3; bases outside the gene matches: 9. The CDR3 extends over 16 amino acids. Looked up from germline, CDR1 is LNHDA and CDR2 is SQIVND (reference sequence). CDR3 nucleotide sequence: TGTGCCAGTAGTGCCGGACCAGGGGGGCCTAATGAAAAACTGTTTTTT. The encoded protein is CASSAGPGGPNEKLFF.

The J gene is TRBJ2-5, the V gene TRBV7-3; 11 bases map to TRBD1. Germline V gene data show CDR1 as SGHTA and CDR2 as FQGTGA. The CDR3 consists of 16 residues. V gave up 4 bases and J gave up 5 bases; unmatched junction bases: 9. CDR3 DNA sequence: TGTGCCAGCAGCTCTCGGACAGGGGGCGGCCTGGAGACCCAGTACTTC. Residues: CASSSRTGGGLETQYF.

This clone is a singleton in its sample. The chain joins TRBV4-1 to TRBJ2-7; tentatively, D is TRBD1 (5 bases). V shed 1 base and J shed 3 bases, with 10 bases lying between them. This CDR3 has 14 residues. CDR1 MGHRA and CDR2 YSYEKL come from the germline V gene. The CDR3 nucleotides read TGCGCCAGCAGCCAAGTTTTAGGACACTACGAGCAGTACTTC. It yields the protein CASSQVLGHYEQYF.

The CDR3 nucleotides read TGTGCCAGCAAACGGACAGGGGGACAGAACACTGAAGCTTTCTTT. Protein product: CASKRTGGQNTEAFF. The V gene is TRBV14, the J gene TRBJ1-1; TRBD1 agrees at 10 bases. Germline values: CDR1 SGHDN, CDR2 FVKESK. V gave up 7 bases and J gave up 1 base; unmatched junction bases: 6. CDR3 length equals 15 residues.

This chain joins TRBV30 and TRBJ1-3; possible D gene TRBD1, 6 bases. The V and J ends lost 2 bases and 3 bases respectively, with 11 bases between them. The CDR3 has 14 amino acids. Germline V gene sequence: CDR1 GTSNPN, CDR2 SVGIG (reference sequence). The CDR3 spells CAWSRGGNGNTIYF. In nucleotides, the CDR3 is TGTGCCTGGAGTAGGGGGGGGAATGGAAACACCATATATTTT.

V and J are TRBV7-8 and TRBJ1-6; D gene unclear. The CDR3 consists of 15 residues. Germline assignment: CDR1 SGHVS and CDR2 FQNEAQ. The V end lost 4 bases, the J end lost 3 bases, and 10 bases lay between the germline ends. Here the CDR3 DNA reads TGTGCCAGCAGCTACGTGGGGAGCTATAATTCACCCCTCCACTTT. It encodes CASSYVGSYNSPLHF.

The sample holds one count of this clone. This sequence joins TRBV20-1 and TRBJ2-5; unclear D gene. The V gene's germline CDR1 is DFQATT and CDR2 SNEGSKA (reference sequence). The ends were cut back, 3 bases at V and 2 bases at J, with 16 bases in the middle. The CDR3 runs 15 residues. CDR3 DNA: TGCAGTGCTAGTGGCCCGGGTCTACTTCAAGAGACCCAGTACTTC. Translating it yields CSASGPGLLQETQYF.

The V call is TRBV6-4, the J call TRBJ1-6; a possible D gene is TRBD1 (5 bases). There are 14 residues in the CDR3. Germline CDR1 MRHNA, CDR2 SNTAGT. With 2 bases removed from V and 13 bases from J, the gap between germline ends came to 15 bases. CDR3 protein: CASSDPGSGIPLHF. The CDR3 nucleotides are TGTGCCAGCAGTGACCCAGGGTCGGGTATTCCCCTCCACTTT.

The CDR3 DNA follows: TGTGCCAGCAGTGTAGCGGGGGGTCTCAATGAGCAGTTCTTC. Amino acid sequence: CASSVAGGLNEQFF. The genes are TRBV28 and TRBJ2-1, with 10 nucleotides matching TRBD2. CDR3 length equals 14 residues. With 5 bases clipped from V and 6 bases from J, the junction kept 4 bases outside the gene matches. Germline CDR1 MDHEN, CDR2 SYDVKM.

J is TRBJ2-3 and V is TRBV5-1; 12 bases are a match to TRBD2. Trimming cost V 4 bases and J 2 bases; bases outside gene matches: 26. The CDR3 spans 23 residues. Germline V lookup: CDR1 SGHRS, CDR2 YFSETQ. In DNA form, the CDR3 reads TGCGCCAGCAGCCCTTCCGGGACAGGGTACTGGACTAGCGGGGTTGGGAACACAGATACGCAGTATTTT. Protein sequence: CASSPSGTGYWTSGVGNTDTQYF.

Details on this clone: The identical CDR3 is also encoded by other nucleotide sequences in the sample. The rearrangement uses TRBV2 and TRBJ1-2; 8 nucleotides match TRBD1. The CDR3 extends over 13 amino acids. V dropped 6 bases and J dropped 4; count of bases not matched to a gene: 4. CDR1 is SNHLY, CDR2 FYNNEI, per germline. CDR3 sequence: CASSRQGSYGYTF. The CDR3 DNA reads as TGTGCCAGCAGCCGACAGGGGAGCTATGGCTACACCTTC. The entire variable domain, with the rest obtained from reference TRBV2 and TRBJ1-2, is as follows: EPEVTQTPSHQVTQMGQEVILRCVPISNHLYFYWYRQILGQKVEFLVSFYNNEISEKSEIFDDQFSVERPDGSNFTLKIRSTKLEDSAMYFCASSRQGSYGYTFGSGTRLTVV.

The chain links TRBV11-1 to TRBJ2-7; 8 nucleotides match TRBD1. The V and J ends lost 2 bases and 3 bases, in that order; junction bases with no gene match: 9. Germline V gives CDR1 SGHAT, CDR2 FQDESV (reference sequence). The CDR3 has 16 residues. CDR3 sequence reads: CASSLNPGQGGYEQYF. CDR3 nucleotide sequence: TGTGCCAGCAGCTTAAACCCCGGACAGGGCGGCTACGAGCAGTACTTC.

The V call is TRBV7-2, the J call TRBJ1-1, with 7 bases that match TRBD1. Per the germline V gene, CDR1 is SGHTA and CDR2 is FQGNSA. The CDR3 covers 14 residues. Unmatched junction bases numbered 3, after V lost 4 bases and J lost 1 base. CDR3 region: CASSSGQQNTEAFF. The DNA of the CDR3 is TGTGCCAGCAGCTCGGGACAGCAGAACACTGAAGCTTTCTTT.

The chain couples TRBV6-5 to TRBJ2-2; D unclear. The V gene's germline CDR1 is MNHEY and CDR2 SVGAGI. CDR3 length: 16 residues. The ends were cut back, 0 bases at V and 4 bases at J, with 12 bases in the middle. CDR3 sequence reads: CASSYSTSPVTGELFF. As DNA, the CDR3 is TGTGCCAGCAGTTACTCGACTTCCCCGGTCACCGGGGAGCTGTTTTTT.

The genes are TRBV30 and TRBJ2-2, with 10 bases identical to TRBD2. Looked up from germline, CDR1 is GTSNPN and CDR2 is SVGIG (reference sequence). The V gene end was trimmed by 0 bases and the J gene end by 8 bases; junction bases not matched to a gene: 6. The CDR3 loop spans 15 amino acids. The CDR3 bases are TGTGCCTGGAGTGTACGAGAGCGGGGGGGAGGGGAGCTGTTTTTT. Its translation: CAWSVRERGGGELFF.

The rearrangement links TRBV7-9 to TRBJ2-1, with D tentatively TRBD1 (6 bases). The CDR3 extends over 14 amino acids. With 2 bases removed from V and 6 bases from J, the gap between germline ends came to 11 bases. Germline loops: CDR1 SEHNR, CDR2 FQNEAQ (reference sequence). CDR3 sequence reads: CASSLSGQLNEQFF. The DNA for the CDR3 is TGTGCCAGCAGCTTAAGCGGACAGCTCAATGAGCAGTTCTTC.

This chain connects TRBV5-1 to TRBJ1-1; TRBD1 aligns across 7 bases. The V segment lost 8 bases and the J segment 0 bases; nucleotides outside the gene matches: 10. Germline CDR1 is SGHRS and CDR2 is YFSETQ. The CDR3 extends over 15 amino acids. This CDR3 is CASGGGSFMNTEAFF. The CDR3 nucleotides are TGCGCCAGTGGAGGGGGCTCGTTCATGAACACTGAAGCTTTCTTT. Using reference TRBV5-1 and TRBJ1-1 for the parts outside the CDR3, the full variable domain is KAGVTQTPRYLIKTRGQQVTLSCSPISGHRSVSWYQQTPGQGLQFLFEYFSETQRNKGNFPGRFSGRQFSNSRSEMNVSTLELGDSALYLCASGGGSFMNTEAFFGQGTRLTVV.

The chain uses TRBV6-5 and TRBJ2-2, with a possible D match to TRBD1 (6 bases). This CDR3 region has 14 residues. Germline assignment: CDR1 MNHEY and CDR2 SVGAGI. Trimming left V 6 bases short and J 1 base short, with 9 bases between. CDR3 amino acids: CASRGAQNTGELFF. The CDR3 nucleotides are TGTGCCAGCAGGGGGGCCCAGAACACCGGGGAGCTGTTTTTT.